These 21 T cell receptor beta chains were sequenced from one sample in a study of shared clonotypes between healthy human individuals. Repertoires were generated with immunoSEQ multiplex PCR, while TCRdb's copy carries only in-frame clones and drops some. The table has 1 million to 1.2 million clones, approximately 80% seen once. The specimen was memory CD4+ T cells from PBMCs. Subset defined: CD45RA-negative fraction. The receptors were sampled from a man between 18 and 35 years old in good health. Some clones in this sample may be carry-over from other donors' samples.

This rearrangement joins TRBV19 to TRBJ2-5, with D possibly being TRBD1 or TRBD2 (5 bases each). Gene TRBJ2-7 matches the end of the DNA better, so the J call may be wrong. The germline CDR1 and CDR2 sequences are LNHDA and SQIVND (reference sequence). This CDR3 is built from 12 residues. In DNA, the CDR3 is TGTGCCAGTAGTTTGGGGGAATACGAGCAGTACTTC. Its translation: CASSLGEYEQYF.

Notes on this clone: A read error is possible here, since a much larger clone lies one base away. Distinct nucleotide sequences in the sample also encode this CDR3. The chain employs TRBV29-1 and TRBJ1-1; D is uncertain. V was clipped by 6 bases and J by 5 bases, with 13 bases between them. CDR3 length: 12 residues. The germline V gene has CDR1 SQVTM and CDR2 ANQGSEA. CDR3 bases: TGCAGCGTGTGGAGGGAGGATACTGAAGCTTTCTTT. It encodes CSVWREDTEAFF.

The CDR3 DNA follows: TGTGCCAGCAGCGTAGGACAGGGAGCAGATACGCAGTATTTT. This translates into CASSVGQGADTQYF. This chain uses TRBV9 with TRBJ2-3; 7 nucleotides line up with TRBD1. This CDR3 is 14 amino acids long. V gave up 0 bases and J gave up 4 bases; unmatched junction bases: 2. In germline, CDR1 is SGDLS, CDR2 YYNGEE.

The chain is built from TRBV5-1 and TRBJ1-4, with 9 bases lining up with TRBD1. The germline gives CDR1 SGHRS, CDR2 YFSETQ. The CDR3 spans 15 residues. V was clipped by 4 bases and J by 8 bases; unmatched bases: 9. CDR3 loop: CASSPGTGPIEKLFF. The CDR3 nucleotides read TGCGCCAGCAGCCCGGGGACAGGGCCGATAGAAAAACTGTTTTTT.

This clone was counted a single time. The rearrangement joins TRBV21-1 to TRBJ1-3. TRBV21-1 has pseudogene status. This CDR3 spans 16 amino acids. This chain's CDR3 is CAAGGTALPPVNTIYF. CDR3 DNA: TGTGCCGCCGGGGGGACGGCCCTCCCGCCGGTAAACACCATATATTTT.

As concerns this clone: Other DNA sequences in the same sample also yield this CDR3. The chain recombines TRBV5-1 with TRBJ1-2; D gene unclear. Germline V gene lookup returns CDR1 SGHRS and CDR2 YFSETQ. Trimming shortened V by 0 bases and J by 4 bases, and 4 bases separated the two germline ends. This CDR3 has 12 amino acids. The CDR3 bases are TGCGCCAGCAGCTTGGATGTCTATGGCTACACCTTC. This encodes CASSLDVYGYTF.

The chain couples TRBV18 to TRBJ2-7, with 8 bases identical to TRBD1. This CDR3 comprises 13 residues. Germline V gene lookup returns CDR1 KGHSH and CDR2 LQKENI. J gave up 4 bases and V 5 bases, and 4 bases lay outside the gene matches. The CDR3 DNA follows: TGTGCCAGCTCAGACAGGGGACCTTACGAGCAGTACTTC. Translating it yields CASSDRGPYEQYF.

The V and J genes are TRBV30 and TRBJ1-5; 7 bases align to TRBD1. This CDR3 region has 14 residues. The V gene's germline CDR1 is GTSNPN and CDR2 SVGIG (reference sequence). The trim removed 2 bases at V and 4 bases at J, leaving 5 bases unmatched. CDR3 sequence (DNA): TGTGCCTGGAGTAAGGGACAGAAAAATCAGCCCCAGCATTTT. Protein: CAWSKGQKNQPQHF.

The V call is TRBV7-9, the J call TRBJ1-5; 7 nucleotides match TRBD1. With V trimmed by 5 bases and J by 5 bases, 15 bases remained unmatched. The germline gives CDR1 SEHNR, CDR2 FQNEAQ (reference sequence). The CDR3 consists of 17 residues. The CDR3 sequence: CASSPKGGGAFDQPQHF. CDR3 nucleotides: TGTGCCAGCAGCCCGAAGGGAGGGGGCGCATTCGATCAGCCCCAGCATTTT.

Written as DNA, the CDR3 is TGTGCCAGTAGTATATCCAGGATTACTGAAGCTTTCTTT. Translated, it gives CASSISRITEAFF. This chain joins TRBV19 and TRBJ1-1; D is unresolved. This CDR3 has 13 residues. V was clipped by 2 bases and J by 5 bases, with 9 bases between them. From germline, CDR1 is LNHDA and CDR2 SQIVND (reference sequence). Complete variable domain (other parts from reference TRBV19 and TRBJ1-1): DGGITQSPKYLFRKEGQNVTLSCEQNLNHDAMYWYRQDPGQGLRLIYYSQIVNDFQKGDIAEGYSVSREKKESFPLTVTSAQKNPTAFYLCASSISRITEAFFGQGTRLTVV.

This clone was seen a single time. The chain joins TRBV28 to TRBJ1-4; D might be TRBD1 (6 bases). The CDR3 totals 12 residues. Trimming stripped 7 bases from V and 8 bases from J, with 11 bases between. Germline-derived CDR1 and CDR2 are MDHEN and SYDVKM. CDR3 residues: CASNRVSEKLFF. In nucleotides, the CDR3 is TGTGCCAGCAACAGGGTTAGCGAAAAACTGTTTTTT. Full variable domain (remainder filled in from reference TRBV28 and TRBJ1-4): DVKVTQSSRYLVKRTGEKVFLECVQDMDHENMFWYRQDPGLGLRLIYFSYDVKMKEKGDIPEGYSVSREKKERFSLILESASTNQTSMYLCASNRVSEKLFFGSGTQLSVL.

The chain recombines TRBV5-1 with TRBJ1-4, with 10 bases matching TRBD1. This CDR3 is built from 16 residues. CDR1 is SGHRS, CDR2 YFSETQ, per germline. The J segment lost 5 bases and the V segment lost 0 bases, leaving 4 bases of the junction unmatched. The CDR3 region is CASSLAGGQGNEKLFF. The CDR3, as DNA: TGCGCCAGCAGCTTGGCCGGGGGACAGGGGAATGAAAAACTGTTTTTT.

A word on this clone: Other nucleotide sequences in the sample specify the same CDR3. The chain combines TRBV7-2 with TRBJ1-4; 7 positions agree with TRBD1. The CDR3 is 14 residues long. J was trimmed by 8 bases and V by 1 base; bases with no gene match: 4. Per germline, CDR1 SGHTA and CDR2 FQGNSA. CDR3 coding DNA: TGTGCCAGCAGCTTAGGACAGGGAGCGGAAAAACTGTTTTTT. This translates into CASSLGQGAEKLFF.

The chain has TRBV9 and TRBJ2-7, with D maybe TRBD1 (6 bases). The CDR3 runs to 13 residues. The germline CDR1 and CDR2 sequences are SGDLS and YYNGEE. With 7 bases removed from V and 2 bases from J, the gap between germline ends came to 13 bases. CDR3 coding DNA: TGTGCCAGCTCGAGGGACACGACCTACGAGCAGTACTTC. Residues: CASSRDTTYEQYF.

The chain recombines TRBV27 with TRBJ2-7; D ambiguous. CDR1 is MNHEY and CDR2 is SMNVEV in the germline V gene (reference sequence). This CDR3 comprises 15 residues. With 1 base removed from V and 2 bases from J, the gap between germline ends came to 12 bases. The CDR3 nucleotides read TGTGCCAGCAGTTTATTTCTGCCAGGAGCCTACGAGCAGTACTTC. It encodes CASSLFLPGAYEQYF.

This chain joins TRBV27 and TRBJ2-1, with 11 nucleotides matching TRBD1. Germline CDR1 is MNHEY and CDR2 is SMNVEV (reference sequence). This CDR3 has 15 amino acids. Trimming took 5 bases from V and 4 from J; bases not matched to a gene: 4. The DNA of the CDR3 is TGTGCCAGCAGTCCGGGACAGGGGGGGTACAATGAGCAGTTCTTC. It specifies CASSPGQGGYNEQFF.

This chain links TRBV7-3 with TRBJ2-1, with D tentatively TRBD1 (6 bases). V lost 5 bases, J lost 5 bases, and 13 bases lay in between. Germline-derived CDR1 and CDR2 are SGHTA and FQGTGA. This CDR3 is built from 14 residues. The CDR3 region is CASSTTGLHNEQFF. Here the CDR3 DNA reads TGTGCCAGCAGCACCACAGGGCTCCACAATGAGCAGTTCTTC.

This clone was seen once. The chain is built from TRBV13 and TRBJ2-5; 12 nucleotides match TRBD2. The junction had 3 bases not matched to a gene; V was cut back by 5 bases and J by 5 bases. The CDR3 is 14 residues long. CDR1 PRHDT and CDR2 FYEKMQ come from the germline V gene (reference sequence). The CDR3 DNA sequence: TGTGCCAGCAGCCCAGGACTAGCGGGGGAGACCCAGTACTTC. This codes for CASSPGLAGETQYF.

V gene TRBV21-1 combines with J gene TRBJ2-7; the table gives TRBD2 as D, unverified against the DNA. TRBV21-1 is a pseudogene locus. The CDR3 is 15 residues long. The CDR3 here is CASSKAWRKDYEQYF. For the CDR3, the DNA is TGTGCCAGCAGCAAAGCGTGGCGGAAGGACTACGAGCAGTACTTC.

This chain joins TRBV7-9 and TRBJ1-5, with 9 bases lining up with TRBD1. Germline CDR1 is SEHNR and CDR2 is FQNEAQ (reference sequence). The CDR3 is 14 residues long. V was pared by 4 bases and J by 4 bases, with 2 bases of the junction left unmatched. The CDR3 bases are TGTGCCAGCAGCTCACAGGGGGCGAATCAGCCCCAGCATTTT. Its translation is CASSSQGANQPQHF.

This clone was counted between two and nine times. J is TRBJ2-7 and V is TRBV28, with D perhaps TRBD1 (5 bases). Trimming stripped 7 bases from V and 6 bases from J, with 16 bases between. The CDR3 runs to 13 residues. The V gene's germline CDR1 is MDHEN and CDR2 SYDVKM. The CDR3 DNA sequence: TGTGCCAGCATTTCCCAGGGATCGGGCGAGCAGTACTTC. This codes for CASISQGSGEQYF.